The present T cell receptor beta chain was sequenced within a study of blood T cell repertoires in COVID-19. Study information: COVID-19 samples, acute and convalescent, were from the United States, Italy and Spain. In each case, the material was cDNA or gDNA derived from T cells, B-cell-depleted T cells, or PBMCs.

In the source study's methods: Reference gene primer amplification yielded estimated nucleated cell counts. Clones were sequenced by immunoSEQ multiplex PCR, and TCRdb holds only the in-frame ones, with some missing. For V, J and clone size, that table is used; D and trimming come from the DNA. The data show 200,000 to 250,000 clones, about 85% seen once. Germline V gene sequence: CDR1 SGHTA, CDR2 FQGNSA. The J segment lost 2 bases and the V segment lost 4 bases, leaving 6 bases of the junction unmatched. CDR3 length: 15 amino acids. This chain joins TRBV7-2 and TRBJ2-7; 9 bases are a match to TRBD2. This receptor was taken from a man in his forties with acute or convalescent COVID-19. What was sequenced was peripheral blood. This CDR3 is CASSSQRGATYEQYF. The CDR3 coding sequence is TGTGCCAGCAGCTCCCAGCGGGGGGCGACCTACGAGCAGTACTTC.